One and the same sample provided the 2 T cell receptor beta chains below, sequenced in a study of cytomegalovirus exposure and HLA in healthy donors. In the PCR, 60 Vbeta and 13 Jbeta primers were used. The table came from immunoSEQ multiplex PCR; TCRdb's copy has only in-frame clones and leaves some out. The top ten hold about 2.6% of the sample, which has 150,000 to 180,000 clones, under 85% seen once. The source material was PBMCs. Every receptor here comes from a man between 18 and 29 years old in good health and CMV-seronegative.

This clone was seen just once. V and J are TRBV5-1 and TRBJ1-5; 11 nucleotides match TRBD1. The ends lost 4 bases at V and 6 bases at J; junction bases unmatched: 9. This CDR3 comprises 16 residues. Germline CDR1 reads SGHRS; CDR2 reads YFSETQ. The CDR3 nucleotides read TGCGCCAGCAGCGGGGACAGGGGGGAGGGGGGTCAGCCCCAGCATTTT. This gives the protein CASSGDRGEGGQPQHF.

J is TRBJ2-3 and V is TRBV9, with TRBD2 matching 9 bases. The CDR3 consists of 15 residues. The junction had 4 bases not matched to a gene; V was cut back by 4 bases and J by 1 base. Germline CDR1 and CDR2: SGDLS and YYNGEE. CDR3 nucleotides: TGTGCCAGCAGCAAAGCGGGGGGCCGCACAGATACGCAGTATTTT. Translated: CASSKAGGRTDTQYF.